This T cell receptor beta chain was profiled in a study of immune evolution from preneoplasia to lung adenocarcinoma. Trimming stripped 4 bases from V and 0 bases from J, with 13 bases between. Germline assignment: CDR1 GTSNPN and CDR2 SVGIG (reference sequence). This CDR3 comprises 15 residues. Measured with immunoSEQ multiplex PCR; TCRdb has only the in-frame clones, and not every one. The sample shows about 12,000 clones, approximately 87% of them seen only once. This chain joins TRBV30 and TRBJ1-3; no definite D call. The sample consisted of FFPE tissue from an adenomatous hyperplasia lung lesion. As for subset: atypical adenomatous hyperplasia (AAH), lung preneoplasia. The sequence came from a person between 45 and 75 years old with lung adenocarcinoma. Here the CDR3 DNA reads TGTGCCTGGACCGCGTTAGGAAACTCTGGAAACACCATATATTTT. Translation: CAWTALGNSGNTIYF.